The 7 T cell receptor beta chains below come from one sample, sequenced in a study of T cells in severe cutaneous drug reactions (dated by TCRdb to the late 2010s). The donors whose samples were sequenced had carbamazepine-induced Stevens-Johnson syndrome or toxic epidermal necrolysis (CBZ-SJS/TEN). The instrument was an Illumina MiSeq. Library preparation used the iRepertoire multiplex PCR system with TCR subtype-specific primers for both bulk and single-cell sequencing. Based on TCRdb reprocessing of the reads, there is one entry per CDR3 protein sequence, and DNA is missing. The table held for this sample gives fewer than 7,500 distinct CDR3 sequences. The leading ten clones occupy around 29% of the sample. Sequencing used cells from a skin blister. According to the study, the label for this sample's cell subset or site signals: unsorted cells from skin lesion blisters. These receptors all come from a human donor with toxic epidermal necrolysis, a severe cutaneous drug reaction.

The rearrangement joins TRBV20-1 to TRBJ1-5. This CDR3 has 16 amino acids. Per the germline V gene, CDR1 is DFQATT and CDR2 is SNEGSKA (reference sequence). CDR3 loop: CSARGRETNSNQPQHF.

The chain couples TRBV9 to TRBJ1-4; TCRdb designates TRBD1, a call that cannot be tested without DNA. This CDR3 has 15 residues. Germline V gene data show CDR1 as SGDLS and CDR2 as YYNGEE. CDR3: CASSDGGQGWEKLFF.

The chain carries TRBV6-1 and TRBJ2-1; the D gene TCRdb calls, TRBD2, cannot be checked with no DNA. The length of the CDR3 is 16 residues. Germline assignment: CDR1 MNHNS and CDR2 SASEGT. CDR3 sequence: CASKRLAGVDYNEQFF.

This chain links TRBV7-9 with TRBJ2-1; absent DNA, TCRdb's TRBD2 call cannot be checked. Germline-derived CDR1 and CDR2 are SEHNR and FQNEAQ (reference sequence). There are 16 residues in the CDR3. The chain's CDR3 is CASSPTSGHSYNEQFF.

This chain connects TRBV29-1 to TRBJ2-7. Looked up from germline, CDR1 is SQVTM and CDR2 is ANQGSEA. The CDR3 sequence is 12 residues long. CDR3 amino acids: CSVEGRTYEQYF.

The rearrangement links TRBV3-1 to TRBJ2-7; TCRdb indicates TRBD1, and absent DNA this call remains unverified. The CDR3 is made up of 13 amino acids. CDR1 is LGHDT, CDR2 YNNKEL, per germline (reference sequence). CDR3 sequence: CASSPRQSYEQYF.

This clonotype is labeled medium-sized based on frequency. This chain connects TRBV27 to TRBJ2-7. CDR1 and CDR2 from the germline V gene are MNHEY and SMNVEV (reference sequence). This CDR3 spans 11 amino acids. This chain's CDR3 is CASSSGYEQYF.